This TCR beta chain is from a study of molecular identifiers for immune sequencing clone quantification (dated by TCRdb to the late 2010s). Broadly, across the study: For a replicate experiment, the RNA from either around 20,000 or 100,000 naive CD8 T cells was divided into five aliquots, and four of those aliquots went on to sequencing. This methods study used CD8 T cells to benchmark TCR RNA copy counting and molecular-identifier clustering-based TCR repertoire sequencing (MIDCIRS). What the research found in general, with its limitations: Modeling gave around 3.3 recovered TCR RNA copies per cell versus 8 to 10 by digital PCR, implying 25% to 30% capture efficiency. When barcode sub-clustering was omitted, TCR diversity was inflated by chimeric consensus sequences, with chimeras reaching as high as 47%. The naive libraries included spiked-in Jurkat TCR RNA (around 9 copies' worth), and this Jurkat TCR RNA is not part of the donor repertoire. Spiked-in Jurkat TCR RNA equal to a single cell's worth was reported to be detectable even within one million naive CD8 T cells. Identical TCR molecules sharing a barcode could cause highly expanded clone sizes to be underestimated. In CMV-specific effector cells, clones with more than 20 RNA copies accounted for over 99% of molecules, whereas in naive cells such clones accounted for under 1%.

Preparation of the library involved PCR. The run used a NextSeq 500. Preparation of bulk TCR libraries followed a previously described approach, with the TCR primers listed in Table S5. The Qiagen AllPrep DNA/RNA kit was used to purify total RNA. Reads from multiple sequencing runs of the same library were pooled before analysis. The authors' pipeline ran thus. Reads were retained only if an exact TCR constant sequence was present, and the retained reads were trimmed to 150 nt and grouped according to their 12-nt molecular barcodes. Reads inside each barcode group were sub-clustered using a 15% Levenshtein threshold, and a quality-weighted consensus sequence was constructed for each RNA molecule. Non-functional sequences were excluded, and lower-count sequences lying one edit away from another sequence were also excluded. Based on a fit of two negative binomial distributions, barcode sub-clusters having less than 20% of the maximum read count were discarded. Using fastp at Q25 and MiXCR, TCRdb reprocessed the public reads and kept productive beta chains. Each CDR3 protein appears once, grouped with its most common genes and DNA. These V and J calls are TCRdb output, not the study's own analysis. This sample gives approximately 680,000 distinct CDR3 sequences in total; roughly 27% of them show up just once. Together, the top ten hold 0.78% of the sample.

Naive CD8 T cell libraries were made from roughly 21,000 to 960,000 sorted cells using 10%, 30% or 50% of purified RNA. On a BD FACSAria II, naive CD8 T cells were FACS-sorted as CD8+CD4-CCR7+CD45RA+ and collected into RLT Plus buffer. To test detection sensitivity, Jurkat RNA equal to ten TCR copies was added to samples of about 20,000-1,100,000 naive CD8 T cells. CD8 T cells were enriched using RosetteSep CD8+ T Cell Enrichment Cocktail and Ficoll-Paque, and the enriched cells then underwent ACK red cell lysis. Based on the germline V gene, the CDR1 and CDR2 sequences are SGHTA and FQGNSA. Clipping removes 5 bases from V and 0 bases from J, with 8 as the unmatched junction base count. The CDR3, from cysteine to phenylalanine, totals 18 residues. Only the CDR3 region is kept as DNA, spanning 54 bases read in frame from base 1. Ten or more counts support this clonotype. There is no known antigen for this receptor. No per-base quality is available; no much larger clone lies one base away.

Here the chain combines TRBV7-2 and TRBJ2-3; the junction holds 13 bases that match TRBD2. The clonotype was recovered from a human donor in good health. Some libraries in this study had Jurkat cell RNA spiked in. Sequencing input: naive CD8+ T cells from blood, with Jurkat cell RNA spiked in. The sample's cell subset or site label, decoded: FACS-sorted CD8+CD4-CCR7+CD45RA+ naive T cells. CDR3 region: CASSPRGLAGLSTDTQYF. Here is the DNA: TGTGCCAGCAGCCCGCGGGGACTAGCGGGACTTAGCACAGATACGCAGTATTTT.